What follows is one T cell receptor (beta chain) and its context. Its target is unknown. Deletions cut 1 base from V and 4 bases from J, with 13 bases between. The germline V gene has CDR1 KGHSH and CDR2 LQKENI. This CDR3 spans 15 amino acids. The data originate from a study of cytomegalovirus exposure and HLA in healthy donors. Assay used: immunoSEQ multiplex PCR; TCRdb lists only in-frame clones, some missing. The data hold approximately 160,000 clones, with roughly 89% observed a single time. Findings and limits, study-wide: High specificity and sensitivity for cytomegalovirus status were reported for the classifier. Among TCR sequences, most were rare, though some public TCRs appeared in many donors.

The sample taken for sequencing was PBMCs. This sequence originates from a young woman in good health and CMV-seropositive. The chain employs TRBV18 and TRBJ2-5; D is possibly TRBD2 (6 bases). The chain's CDR3 is CASSPQGRFGETQYF. CDR3 in DNA: TGTGCCAGCTCACCACAGGGGAGGTTTGGAGAGACCCAGTACTTC.